This T cell receptor beta chain appears in the sequencing data of a study of memory CD4+ T cells and cytomegalovirus serostatus. V dropped 3 bases and J dropped 6 bases, with 6 bases sitting between them. This CDR3 has 12 residues. Germline assignment: CDR1 MDHEN and CDR2 SYDVKM. The sort gate was single viable CD3+CD4+CD8-CD45RO+ cells for memory CD4+ T cells. Total CD4+ T cells were enriched by CD4 positive selection. Method: immunoSEQ multiplex PCR; TCRdb's copy keeps in-frame clones and lacks some. The table has 50,000 or so clones, about 83% seen once; the top ten hold 1.5% to 2%. The receptor was isolated from an adult in good health and CMV-seropositive. Sequencing input: memory CD4+ T cells from blood. This chain uses TRBV28 with TRBJ1-5; D gene unclear. CDR3 sequence reads: CASSFGSQPQHF. In DNA form, the CDR3 reads TGTGCCAGCAGTTTTGGGAGTCAGCCCCAGCATTTT.